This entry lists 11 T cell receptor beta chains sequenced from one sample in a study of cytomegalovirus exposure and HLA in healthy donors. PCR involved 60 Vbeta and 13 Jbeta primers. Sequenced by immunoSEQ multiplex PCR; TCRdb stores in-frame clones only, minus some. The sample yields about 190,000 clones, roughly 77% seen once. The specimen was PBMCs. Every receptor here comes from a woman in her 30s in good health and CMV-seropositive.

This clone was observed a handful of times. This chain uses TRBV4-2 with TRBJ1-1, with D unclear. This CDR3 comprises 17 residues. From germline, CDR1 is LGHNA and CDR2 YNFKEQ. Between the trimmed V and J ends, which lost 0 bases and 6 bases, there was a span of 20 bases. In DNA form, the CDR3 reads TGTGCCAGCAGCCAAGATCCGTCCTCGGGGTCTCTAGCTGAAGCTTTCTTT. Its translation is CASSQDPSSGSLAEAFF.

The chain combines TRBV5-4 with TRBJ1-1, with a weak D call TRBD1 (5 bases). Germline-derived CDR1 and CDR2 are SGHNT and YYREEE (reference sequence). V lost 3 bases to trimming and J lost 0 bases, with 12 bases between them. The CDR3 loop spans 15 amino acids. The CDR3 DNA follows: TGTGCCAGCAGCTCCCGACAGACCATGAACACTGAAGCTTTCTTT. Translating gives CASSSRQTMNTEAFF.

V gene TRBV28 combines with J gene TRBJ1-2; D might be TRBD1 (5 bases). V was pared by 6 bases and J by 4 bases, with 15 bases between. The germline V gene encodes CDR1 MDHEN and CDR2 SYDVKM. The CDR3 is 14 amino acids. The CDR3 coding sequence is TGTGCCAGCAGGGAGGGGACGGAATCCTATGGCTACACCTTC. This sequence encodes CASREGTESYGYTF.

The CDR3 loop is CASRKQGIHEQYF. The DNA of the CDR3 is TGTGCCAGCAGGAAACAGGGTATCCACGAGCAGTACTTC. The chain is built from TRBV28 and TRBJ2-7; D may be TRBD1 (6 bases). Trimming stripped 6 bases from V and 5 bases from J, with 14 bases between. The CDR3 loop spans 13 amino acids. CDR1 and CDR2 (germline): MDHEN, SYDVKM. The whole variable domain, remainder taken from reference TRBV28 and TRBJ2-7, is DVKVTQSSRYLVKRTGEKVFLECVQDMDHENMFWYRQDPGLGLRLIYFSYDVKMKEKGDIPEGYSVSREKKERFSLILESASTNQTSMYLCASRKQGIHEQYFGPGTRLTVT.

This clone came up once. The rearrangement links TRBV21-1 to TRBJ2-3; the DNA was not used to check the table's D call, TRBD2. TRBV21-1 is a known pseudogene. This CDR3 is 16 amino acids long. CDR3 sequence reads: CASNKGRGGNTDTQYF. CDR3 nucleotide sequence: TGTGCCAGCAACAAAGGTAGGGGGGGAAACACAGATACGCAGTATTTT.

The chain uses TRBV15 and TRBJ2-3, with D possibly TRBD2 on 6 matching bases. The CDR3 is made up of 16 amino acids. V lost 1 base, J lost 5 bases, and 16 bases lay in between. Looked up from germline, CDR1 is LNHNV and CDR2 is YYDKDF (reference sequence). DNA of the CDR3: TGTGCCACCAGCAGAGGCGACGGGGAGGCCGGAGATACGCAGTATTTT. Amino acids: CATSRGDGEAGDTQYF.

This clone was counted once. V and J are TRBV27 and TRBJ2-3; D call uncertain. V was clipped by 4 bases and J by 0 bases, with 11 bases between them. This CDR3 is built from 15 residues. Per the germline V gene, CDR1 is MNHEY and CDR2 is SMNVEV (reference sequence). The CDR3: CASSYTTTSTDTQYF. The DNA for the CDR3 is TGTGCCAGCAGTTACACCACGACTAGCACAGATACGCAGTATTTT.

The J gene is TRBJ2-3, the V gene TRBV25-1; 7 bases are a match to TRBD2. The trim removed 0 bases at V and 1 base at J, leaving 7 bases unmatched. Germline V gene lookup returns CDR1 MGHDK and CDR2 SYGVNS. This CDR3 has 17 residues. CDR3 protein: CASSEYQGGSGTDTQYF. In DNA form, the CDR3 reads TGTGCCAGCAGTGAATATCAAGGCGGGAGTGGCACAGATACGCAGTATTTT.

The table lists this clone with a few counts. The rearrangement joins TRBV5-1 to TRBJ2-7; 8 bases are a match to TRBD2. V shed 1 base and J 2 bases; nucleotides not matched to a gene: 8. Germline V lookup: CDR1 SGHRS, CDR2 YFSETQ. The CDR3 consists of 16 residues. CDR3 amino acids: CASSLLSGGLTYEQYF. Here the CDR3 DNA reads TGCGCCAGCAGCTTGTTATCGGGAGGGCTCACCTACGAGCAGTACTTC.

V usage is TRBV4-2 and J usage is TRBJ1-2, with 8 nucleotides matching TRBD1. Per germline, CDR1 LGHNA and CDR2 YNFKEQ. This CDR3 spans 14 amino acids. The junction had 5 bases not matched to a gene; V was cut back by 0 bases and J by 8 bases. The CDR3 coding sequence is TGTGCCAGCAGCCAAGATCGGACAGGGCAAGGCTACACCTTC. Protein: CASSQDRTGQGYTF.

CDR3 loop: CASSYGGTSGYEQYF. DNA for the CDR3: TGTGCCAGCAGTTACGGAGGGACTAGCGGATACGAGCAGTACTTC. The chain has TRBV6-5 and TRBJ2-5; 11 nucleotides agree with TRBD2. The J call may be faulty, since TRBJ2-7 better matches the DNA end. The CDR3 length is 15 residues. CDR1 is MNHEY, CDR2 SVGAGI, per germline.